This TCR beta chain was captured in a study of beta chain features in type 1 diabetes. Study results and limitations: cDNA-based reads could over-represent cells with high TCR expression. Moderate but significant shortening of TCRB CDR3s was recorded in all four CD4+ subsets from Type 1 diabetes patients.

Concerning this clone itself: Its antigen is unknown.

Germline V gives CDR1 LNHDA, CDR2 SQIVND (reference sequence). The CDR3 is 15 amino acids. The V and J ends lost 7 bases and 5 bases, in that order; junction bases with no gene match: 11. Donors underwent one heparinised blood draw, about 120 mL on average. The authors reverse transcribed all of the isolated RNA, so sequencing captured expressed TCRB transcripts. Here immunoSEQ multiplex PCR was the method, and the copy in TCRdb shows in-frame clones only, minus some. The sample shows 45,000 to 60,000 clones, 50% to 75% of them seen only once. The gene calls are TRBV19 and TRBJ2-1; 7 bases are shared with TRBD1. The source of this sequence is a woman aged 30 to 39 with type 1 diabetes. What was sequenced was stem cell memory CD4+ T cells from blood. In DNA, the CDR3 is TGTGCCAGTACCAAAGACAGGGTGGGCCACAATGAGCAGTTCTTC. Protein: CASTKDRVGHNEQFF. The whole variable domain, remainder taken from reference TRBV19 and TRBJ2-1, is DGGITQSPKYLFRKEGQNVTLSCEQNLNHDAMYWYRQDPGQGLRLIYYSQIVNDFQKGDIAEGYSVSREKKESFPLTVTSAQKNPTAFYLCASTKDRVGHNEQFFGPGTRLTVL.